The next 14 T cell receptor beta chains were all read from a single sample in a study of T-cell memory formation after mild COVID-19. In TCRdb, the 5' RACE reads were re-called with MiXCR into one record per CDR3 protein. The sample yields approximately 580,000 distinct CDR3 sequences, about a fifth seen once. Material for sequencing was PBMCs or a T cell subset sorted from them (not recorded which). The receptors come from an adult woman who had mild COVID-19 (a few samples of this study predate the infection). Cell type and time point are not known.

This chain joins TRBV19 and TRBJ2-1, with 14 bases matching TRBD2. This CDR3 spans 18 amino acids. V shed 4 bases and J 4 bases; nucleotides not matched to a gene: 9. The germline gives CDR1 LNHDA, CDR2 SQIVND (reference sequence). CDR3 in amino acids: CASSRTSGGTYPYNEQFF. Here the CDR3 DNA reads TGTGCCAGTAGTAGGACTAGCGGGGGGACCTATCCTTACAATGAGCAGTTCTTC.

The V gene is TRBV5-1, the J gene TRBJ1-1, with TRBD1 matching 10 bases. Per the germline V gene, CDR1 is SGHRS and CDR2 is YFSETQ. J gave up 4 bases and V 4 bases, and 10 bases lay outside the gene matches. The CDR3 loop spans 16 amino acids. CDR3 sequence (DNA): TGCGCCAGCAGCGACCTTTTGGGACAGGGGTCCACTGAAGCTTTCTTT. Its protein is CASSDLLGQGSTEAFF.

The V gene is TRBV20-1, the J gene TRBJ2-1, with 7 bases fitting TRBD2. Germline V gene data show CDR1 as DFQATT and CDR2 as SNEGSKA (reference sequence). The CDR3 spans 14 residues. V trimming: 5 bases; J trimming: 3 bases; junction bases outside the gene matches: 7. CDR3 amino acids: CSASVSGHYNEQFF. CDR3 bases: TGCAGTGCTTCCGTTAGCGGGCACTACAATGAGCAGTTCTTC.

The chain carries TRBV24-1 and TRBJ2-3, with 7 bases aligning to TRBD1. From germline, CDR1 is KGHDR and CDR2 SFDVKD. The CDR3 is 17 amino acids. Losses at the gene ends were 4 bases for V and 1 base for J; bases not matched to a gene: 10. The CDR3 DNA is TGTGCCACCAGTGACACCACTGGACAGGCCCGCACAGATACGCAGTATTTT. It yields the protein CATSDTTGQARTDTQYF.

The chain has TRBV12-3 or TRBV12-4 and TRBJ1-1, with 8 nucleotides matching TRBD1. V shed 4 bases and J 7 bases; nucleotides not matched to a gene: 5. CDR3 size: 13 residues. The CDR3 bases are TGTGCCAGCAGTTCGACAGGGGAAGGTGAAGCTTTCTTT. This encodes CASSSTGEGEAFF.

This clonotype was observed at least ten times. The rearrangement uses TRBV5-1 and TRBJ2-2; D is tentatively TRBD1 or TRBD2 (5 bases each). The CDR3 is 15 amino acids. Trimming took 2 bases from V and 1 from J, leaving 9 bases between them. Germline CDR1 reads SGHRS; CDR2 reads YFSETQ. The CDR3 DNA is TGCGCCAGCAGCTTCGGGACGGGGAACACCGGGGAGCTGTTTTTT. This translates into CASSFGTGNTGELFF.

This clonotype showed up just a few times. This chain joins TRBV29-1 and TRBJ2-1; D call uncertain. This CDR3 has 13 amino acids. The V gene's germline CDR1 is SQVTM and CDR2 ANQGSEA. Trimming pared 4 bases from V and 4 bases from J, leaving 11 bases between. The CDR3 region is CSVVPAGYNEQFF. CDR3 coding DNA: TGCAGCGTTGTCCCGGCCGGGTACAATGAGCAGTTCTTC.

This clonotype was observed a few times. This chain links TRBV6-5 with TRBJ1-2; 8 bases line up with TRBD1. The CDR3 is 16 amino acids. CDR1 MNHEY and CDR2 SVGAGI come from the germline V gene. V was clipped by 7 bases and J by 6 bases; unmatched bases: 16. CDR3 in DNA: TGTGCCAGCAAAGGAGGAGGCGCAGGGGGCTCGAATGGCTACACCTTC. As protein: CASKGGGAGGSNGYTF.

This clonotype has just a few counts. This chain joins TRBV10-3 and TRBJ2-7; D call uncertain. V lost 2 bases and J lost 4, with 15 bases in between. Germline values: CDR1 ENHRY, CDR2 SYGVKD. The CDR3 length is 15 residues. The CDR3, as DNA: TGTGCCATCAGTGAGACGACTTTTATCAAATACGAGCAGTACTTC. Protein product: CAISETTFIKYEQYF.

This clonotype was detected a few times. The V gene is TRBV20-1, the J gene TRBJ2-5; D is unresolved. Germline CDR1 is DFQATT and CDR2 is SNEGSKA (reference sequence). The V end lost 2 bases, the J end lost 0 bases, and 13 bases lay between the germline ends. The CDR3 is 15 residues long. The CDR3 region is CSARLPFGYQETQYF. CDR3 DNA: TGCAGTGCTAGACTCCCTTTCGGCTACCAAGAGACCCAGTACTTC.

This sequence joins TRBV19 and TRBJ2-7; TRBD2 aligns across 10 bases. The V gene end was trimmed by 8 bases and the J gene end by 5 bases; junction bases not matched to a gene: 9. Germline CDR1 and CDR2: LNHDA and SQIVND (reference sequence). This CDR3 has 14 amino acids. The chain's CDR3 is CASSLSGRSDEQYF. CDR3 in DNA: TGTGCCAGTTCCCTTAGCGGGAGGAGCGACGAGCAGTACTTC.

This CDR3 reads CASSQDPRRVYEQYF. In DNA form, the CDR3 reads TGCGCCAGCAGCCAAGATCCTCGGCGAGTATACGAGCAGTACTTC. The chain has TRBV4-3 and TRBJ2-7; D is ambiguous. The germline V gene has CDR1 LGHNA and CDR2 YSLEER. CDR3 length equals 15 residues. Trimming stripped 0 bases from V and 4 bases from J, with 13 bases between.

The CDR3 loop reads CASSGSGNTGELFF. The DNA for the CDR3 is TGTGCCAGCAGTGGGAGCGGAAACACCGGGGAGCTGTTTTTT. The chain combines TRBV27 with TRBJ2-2, with D possibly being TRBD2 (5 bases). The CDR3 contains 14 residues. Germline V gene data show CDR1 as MNHEY and CDR2 as SMNVEV (reference sequence). Trimming removed 5 bases at V and 2 bases at J, with 9 bases between.

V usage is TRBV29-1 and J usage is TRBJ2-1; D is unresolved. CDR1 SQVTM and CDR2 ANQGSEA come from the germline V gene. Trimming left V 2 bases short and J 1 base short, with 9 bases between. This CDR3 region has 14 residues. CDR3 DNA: TGCAGCGTTGAATCTCTAACTTCCTACAATGAGCAGTTCTTC. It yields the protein CSVESLTSYNEQFF.